These 4 T cell receptor beta chains were all obtained from the same sample, sequenced in a study of blood T cell repertoires in COVID-19 (dated by TCRdb to the early 2020s). The library was prepared using the immunoSEQ multiplex PCR assay. What TCRdb holds here is the immuneACCESS table cut down to in-frame rearrangements. Part of the clones is not present; checked against another copy, under half of the missing clones reflect an unresolved V gene, and the others are unexplained. This sample gives some 150,000 clones in total; roughly 87% of them show up just once. Of the sample, around 4.6% falls within the top ten clones. Source material: peripheral blood. All receptors come from an older woman with active or convalescent COVID-19.

This chain connects TRBV2 to TRBJ2-2; no clear D. The germline V and J ends were trimmed by 0 bases and 5 bases, with 13 bases remaining between them. The CDR3 is made up of 16 amino acids. CDR1 is SNHLY and CDR2 is FYNNEI in the germline V gene. The chain's CDR3 is CASSEAKARLTGELFF. The DNA for the CDR3 is TGTGCCAGCAGTGAAGCAAAGGCCCGACTGACCGGGGAGCTGTTTTTT.

The CDR3 DNA is TGTGCCAGCAGAAGGACAGGGGGGATAAACGAGCAGTACTTC. This sequence encodes CASRRTGGINEQYF. The chain carries TRBV6-5 and TRBJ2-7; TRBD1 matches at 10 bases. The germline V gene has CDR1 MNHEY and CDR2 SVGAGI. V lost 6 bases, J lost 5 bases, and 7 bases stayed unmatched. CDR3 length: 14 amino acids.

This sequence joins TRBV7-2 and TRBJ1-1; D possibly corresponds to TRBD1 (6 bases). Germline V gene sequence: CDR1 SGHTA, CDR2 FQGNSA. The CDR3 has 14 residues. Trimming stripped 1 base from V and 3 bases from J, with 9 bases between. The CDR3: CASSLGQGHTEAFF. CDR3 DNA: TGTGCCAGCAGCTTAGGTCAGGGGCACACTGAAGCTTTCTTT.

The chain has TRBV3-1 (or the pseudogene TRBV3-2) and TRBJ1-1; possibly TRBD1 for D (5 bases). Per germline, CDR1 LGHDT and CDR2 YNNKEL (reference sequence). V lost 2 bases to trimming and J lost 11 bases, with 12 bases between them. The CDR3 is made up of 12 amino acids. The CDR3 loop reads CASSQSGSGAFF. CDR3 nucleotides: TGTGCCAGCAGCCAATCAGGGTCGGGCGCTTTCTTT.